This passage covers 5 T cell receptor beta chains from one sample sequenced in a study of blood T cell repertoires in COVID-19. Here immunoSEQ multiplex PCR was the method, and the copy in TCRdb shows in-frame clones only, minus some. Of 200,000 or so clones listed, approximately 85% are singletons. The sequenced sample was peripheral blood. The receptors here all came from a man aged 55-75 years with acute or convalescent COVID-19.

V and J are TRBV28 and TRBJ1-2; D unresolved. The V gene lost 6 bases and the J gene lost 12 bases, with 14 bases spanning the gap. CDR3 length: 11 amino acids. CDR1 and CDR2 (germline): MDHEN, SYDVKM. CDR3 DNA: TGTGCCAGCAGGCACGACACATCGGACACCTTC. Translating gives CASRHDTSDTF.

The chain recombines TRBV23-1 with TRBJ2-5; a possible D gene is TRBD2 (6 bases). TRBV23-1 is annotated as an ORF whose role is uncertain. CDR3 length: 16 amino acids. With 2 bases removed from V and 0 bases from J, the gap between germline ends came to 13 bases. The CDR3 reads CASSQQTSRHQETQYF. The CDR3 nucleotides are TGCGCCAGCAGTCAACAAACTAGCCGCCACCAAGAGACCCAGTACTTC.

The gene calls are TRBV19 and TRBJ2-3, with 8 nucleotides matching TRBD2. This CDR3 has 14 amino acids. V shed 4 bases and J 4 bases; nucleotides not matched to a gene: 4. Germline assignment: CDR1 LNHDA and CDR2 SQIVND (reference sequence). The CDR3 nucleotides read TGTGCCAGTAGTACGGGAGGGCTTTCAGATACGCAGTATTTT. Translation gives CASSTGGLSDTQYF.

The rearrangement uses TRBV12-3 or TRBV12-4 and TRBJ1-1; a possible D gene is TRBD1 (5 bases). The CDR3 covers 11 residues. V shed 2 bases and J shed 10 bases, with 8 bases lying between them. The CDR3 loop reads CASSLRQGAFF. The CDR3 DNA follows: TGTGCCAGCAGTTTAAGGCAGGGAGCTTTCTTT.

This chain links TRBV18 with TRBJ2-1; 9 nucleotides agree with TRBD2. CDR1 is KGHSH, CDR2 LQKENI, per germline. V trimming: 6 bases; J trimming: 6 bases; junction bases outside the gene matches: 6. This CDR3 has 14 amino acids. For the CDR3, the DNA is TGTGCCAGCTCGTATAGCGGGAGTCGCAATGAGCAGTTCTTC. Protein product: CASSYSGSRNEQFF.